What follows are 11 T cell receptor beta chains derived from one specimen sequenced in a study of blood T cell repertoires in COVID-19. The method was immunoSEQ multiplex PCR; TCRdb's version includes in-frame clones alone and lacks a portion of them. This table has some 160,000 clones, 65% to 80% appearing once. The sequenced sample was PBMCs or T cells enriched from blood (not recorded which). The source is a woman aged 70-85 years in a cohort exposed to, infected with or recovered from COVID-19 (not recorded which).

V and J are TRBV19 and TRBJ1-5; TRBD1 matches 8 bases. This CDR3 has 15 amino acids. CDR1 is LNHDA and CDR2 is SQIVND in the germline V gene (reference sequence). V trimming: 6 bases; J trimming: 0 bases; junction bases outside the gene matches: 4. The CDR3 bases are TGTGCCAGTAGCCGACAGGGGACTAGCAATCAGCCCCAGCATTTT. Its protein product is CASSRQGTSNQPQHF.

The chain employs TRBV7-2 and TRBJ2-1; the D gene is possibly TRBD2 (5 bases). Germline V gives CDR1 SGHTA, CDR2 FQGNSA. This CDR3 has 14 residues. V was shortened by 7 bases and J by 0 bases, with 10 bases between the two germline ends. In DNA form, the CDR3 reads TGTGCCAGCATCCCTGGGAGCTCCTACAATGAGCAGTTCTTC. Residues: CASIPGSSYNEQFF.

The chain carries TRBV2 and TRBJ2-7, with TRBD1 matching 7 bases. Germline trimming cut 3 bases from V and 7 bases from J; bases unmatched to any gene: 9. Germline-derived CDR1 and CDR2 are SNHLY and FYNNEI. The CDR3 totals 14 residues. CDR3 DNA: TGTGCCAGCAGTGAGTTCCGGACAGGCGGGGAGCAGTACTTC. Translating it yields CASSEFRTGGEQYF.

The chain joins TRBV4-2 to TRBJ2-7; D is possibly TRBD2 (5 bases). Germline CDR1 and CDR2: LGHNA and YNFKEQ. Trimming shortened V by 4 bases and J by 1 base, and 8 bases separated the two germline ends. CDR3 length equals 13 residues. CDR3: CASSPGLSYEQYF. Here the CDR3 DNA reads TGTGCCAGCAGCCCAGGACTGTCCTACGAGCAGTACTTC.

The chain couples TRBV2 to TRBJ2-2; TRBD2 is a possible D gene (6 bases). The CDR3 extends over 13 amino acids. Germline CDR1 is SNHLY and CDR2 is FYNNEI. V was cut by 6 bases and J by 4 bases, with 9 bases left in between. The CDR3 reads CASRISGTGELFF. CDR3 nucleotides: TGTGCCAGCAGGATTAGCGGCACCGGGGAGCTGTTTTTT.

The gene calls are TRBV30 and TRBJ1-5, with D possibly matching TRBD1 (5 bases). The germline V gene has CDR1 GTSNPN and CDR2 SVGIG (reference sequence). This CDR3 comprises 14 residues. Trimming pared 0 bases from V and 7 bases from J, leaving 13 bases between. CDR3 in amino acids: CAWSVGTGEQPQHF. Here the CDR3 DNA reads TGTGCCTGGAGTGTAGGAACAGGTGAACAGCCCCAGCATTTT. Looking up the rest from reference TRBV30 and TRBJ1-5 gives the full variable domain: SQTIHQWPATLVQPVGSPLSLECTVEGTSNPNLYWYRQAAGRGLQLLFYSVGIGQISSEVPQNLSASRPQDRQFILSSKKLLLSDSGFYLCAWSVGTGEQPQHFGDGTRLSIL.

The chain recombines TRBV7-9 with TRBJ1-2; 11 positions match TRBD1. In germline, CDR1 is SEHNR, CDR2 FQNEAQ (reference sequence). V lost 8 bases to trimming and J lost 7 bases; unmatched junction nucleotides: 9. The CDR3 covers 14 residues. CDR3 region: CASGRGQGDAGYTF. In nucleotides, the CDR3 is TGTGCCAGCGGCCGGGGACAGGGGGATGCTGGCTACACCTTC.

J is TRBJ2-7 and V is TRBV28; D uncertain. The CDR3 extends over 12 amino acids. Trimming shortened V by 4 bases and J by 0 bases, and 4 bases separated the two germline ends. Germline CDR1 MDHEN, CDR2 SYDVKM. CDR3 sequence: CASSSRSYEQYF. The CDR3 bases are TGTGCCAGCAGTTCCCGCTCCTACGAGCAGTACTTC.

This sequence joins TRBV2 and TRBJ1-5, with D hard to call. Per the germline V gene, CDR1 is SNHLY and CDR2 is FYNNEI. This CDR3 has 14 residues. With 3 bases removed from V and 1 base from J, the gap between germline ends came to 7 bases. The CDR3 DNA sequence: TGTGCCAGCAGTGACGAGGCCAGCAATCAGCCCCAGCATTTT. Translating it yields CASSDEASNQPQHF.

V is TRBV5-1 and J is TRBJ2-1; perhaps TRBD1 as D (6 bases). The CDR3 contains 15 residues. Germline lookup yields CDR1 SGHRS and CDR2 YFSETQ. V lost 4 bases to trimming and J lost 6 bases, with 17 bases between them. The DNA of the CDR3 is TGCGCCAGCAGCCCCGTTGGACAGTGGGGCAATGAGCAGTTCTTC. The encoded protein is CASSPVGQWGNEQFF. The variable domain in full, with the rest retrieved from reference TRBV5-1 and TRBJ2-1, is KAGVTQTPRYLIKTRGQQVTLSCSPISGHRSVSWYQQTPGQGLQFLFEYFSETQRNKGNFPGRFSGRQFSNSRSEMNVSTLELGDSALYLCASSPVGQWGNEQFFGPGTRLTVL.

In its sample, this clone was seen once. J is TRBJ2-3 and V is TRBV18; D perhaps matches TRBD1 (5 bases). Trimming shortened V by 6 bases and J by 2 bases, and 15 bases separated the two germline ends. Germline V lookup: CDR1 KGHSH, CDR2 LQKENI. The CDR3 spans 15 residues. The CDR3 reads CASSPVDRITDTQYF. In nucleotides, the CDR3 is TGTGCCAGCTCTCCAGTTGACAGAATCACAGATACGCAGTATTTT.